This T cell receptor (beta chain) appears in the sequencing data of a study of blood T cell repertoires in COVID-19. Study details: Samples taken during acute and convalescent COVID-19 were collected in the United States, Italy and Spain. From T cells, B-cell-depleted T cells, or PBMCs came the material, which was cDNA or gDNA.

One Seattle source followed patients from active infection through their disease course. Sequencing used immunoSEQ multiplex PCR; TCRdb keeps in-frame clones, though not all of them. Of roughly 200,000 clones in the sample, 82% were seen once. The germline CDR1 and CDR2 sequences are SNHLY and FYNNEI. V shed 6 bases and J 3 bases; nucleotides not matched to a gene: 12. The CDR3 spans 16 residues. Material: peripheral blood. The J gene is TRBJ2-7, the V gene TRBV2; 9 positions match TRBD1. The clonotype was recovered from an elderly woman with COVID-19, enrolled during active disease. For the CDR3, the DNA is TGTGCCAGCAGGGGGACGGACAGGGGCGGATACTACGAGCAGTACTTC. This sequence encodes CASRGTDRGGYYEQYF.